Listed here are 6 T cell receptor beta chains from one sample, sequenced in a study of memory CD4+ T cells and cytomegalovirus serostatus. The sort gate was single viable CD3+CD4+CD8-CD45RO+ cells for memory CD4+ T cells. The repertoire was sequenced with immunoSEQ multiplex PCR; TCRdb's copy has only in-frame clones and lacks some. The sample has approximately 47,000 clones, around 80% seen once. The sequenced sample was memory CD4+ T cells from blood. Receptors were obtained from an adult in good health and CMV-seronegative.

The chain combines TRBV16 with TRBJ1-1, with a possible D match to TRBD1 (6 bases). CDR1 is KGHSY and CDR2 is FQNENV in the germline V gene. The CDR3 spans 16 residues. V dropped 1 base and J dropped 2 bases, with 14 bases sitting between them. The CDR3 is CASSQYGRQDNTEAFF. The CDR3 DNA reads TGTGCCAGCAGCCAATACGGCCGACAGGACAACACTGAAGCTTTCTTT. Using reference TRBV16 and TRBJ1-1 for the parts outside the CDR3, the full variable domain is GEEVAQTPKHLVRGEGQKAKLYCAPIKGHSYVFWYQQVLKNEFKFLISFQNENVFDETGMPKERFSAKCLPNSPCSLEIQATKLEDSAVYFCASSQYGRQDNTEAFFGQGTRLTVV.

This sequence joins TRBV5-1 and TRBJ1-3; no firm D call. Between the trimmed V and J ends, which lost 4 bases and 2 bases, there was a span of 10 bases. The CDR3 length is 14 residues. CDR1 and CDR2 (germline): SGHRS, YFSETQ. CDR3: CASSPSQAGNTIYF. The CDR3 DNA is TGCGCCAGCAGCCCTAGCCAGGCTGGAAACACCATATATTTT.

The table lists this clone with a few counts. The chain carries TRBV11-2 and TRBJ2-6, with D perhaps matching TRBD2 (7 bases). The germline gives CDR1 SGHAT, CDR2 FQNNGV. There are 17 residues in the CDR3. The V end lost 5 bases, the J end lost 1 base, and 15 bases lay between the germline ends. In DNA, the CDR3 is TGTGCCAGCAGCACTGGGGGGGCGCGGTCTGGGGCCAACGTCCTGACTTTC. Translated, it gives CASSTGGARSGANVLTF.

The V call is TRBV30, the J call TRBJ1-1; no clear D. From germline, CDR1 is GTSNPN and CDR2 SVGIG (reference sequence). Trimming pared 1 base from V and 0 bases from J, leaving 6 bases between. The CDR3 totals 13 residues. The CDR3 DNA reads TGTGCCTGGAGTGGACATGTGAACACTGAAGCTTTCTTT. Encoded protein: CAWSGHVNTEAFF.

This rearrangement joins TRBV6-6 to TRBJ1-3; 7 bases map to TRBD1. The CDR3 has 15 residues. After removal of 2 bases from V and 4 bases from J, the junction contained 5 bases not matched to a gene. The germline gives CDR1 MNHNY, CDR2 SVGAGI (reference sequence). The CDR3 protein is CASSYQRQGGNTIYF. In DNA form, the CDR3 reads TGTGCCAGCAGTTACCAAAGACAGGGCGGAAACACCATATATTTT.

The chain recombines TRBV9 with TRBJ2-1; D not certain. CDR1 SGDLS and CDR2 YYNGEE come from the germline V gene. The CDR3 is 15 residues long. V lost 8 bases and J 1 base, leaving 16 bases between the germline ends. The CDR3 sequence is CASSRRTTSYNEQFF. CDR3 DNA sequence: TGTGCCAGTTCCAGGCGAACTACATCCTACAATGAGCAGTTCTTC.